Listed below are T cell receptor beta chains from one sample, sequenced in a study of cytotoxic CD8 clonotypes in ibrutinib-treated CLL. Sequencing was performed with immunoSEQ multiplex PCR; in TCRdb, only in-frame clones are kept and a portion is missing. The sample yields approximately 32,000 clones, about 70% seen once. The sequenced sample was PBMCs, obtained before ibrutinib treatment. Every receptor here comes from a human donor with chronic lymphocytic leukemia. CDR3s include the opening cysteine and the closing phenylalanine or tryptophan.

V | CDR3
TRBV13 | CASSLPTMRGAEAFF
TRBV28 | CASSLYNSWERLVYNEQFF
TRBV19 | CASSASLANSYEQYF
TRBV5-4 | CASSLSGTAQKAFF
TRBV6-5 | CASSYSGRGTEAFF
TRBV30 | CAWNERQIEQYF
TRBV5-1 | CASSLGQGNEQYF
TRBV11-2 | CASTTTAGSEQYF
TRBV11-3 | CASSRGTHPDTQYF
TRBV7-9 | CASSLGSETQYF
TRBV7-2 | CASSLAGTTSIYEQYF
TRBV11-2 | CASSLASPAGVVEQYF
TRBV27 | CASRRRAEAFF
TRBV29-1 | CSVRGLRLNTEAFF
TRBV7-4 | CASSSGGQRPFYEQYF
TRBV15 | CATSRDRVSSYEQYF
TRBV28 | CASRAPGGSNEQFF
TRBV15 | CATSKSREVGGYTF
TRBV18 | CASSEGGTDTQYF
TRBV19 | CASSRTSGSEQYF
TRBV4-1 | CASSQVLYGGAIEQYF
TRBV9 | CASSVAWNRNTGELFF
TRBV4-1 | CASSQDPAGGWGYTF
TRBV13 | CATSGERQGSYEQYF
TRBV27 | CASSLYFPAGNTIYF
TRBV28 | CASSPRLADYGYTF